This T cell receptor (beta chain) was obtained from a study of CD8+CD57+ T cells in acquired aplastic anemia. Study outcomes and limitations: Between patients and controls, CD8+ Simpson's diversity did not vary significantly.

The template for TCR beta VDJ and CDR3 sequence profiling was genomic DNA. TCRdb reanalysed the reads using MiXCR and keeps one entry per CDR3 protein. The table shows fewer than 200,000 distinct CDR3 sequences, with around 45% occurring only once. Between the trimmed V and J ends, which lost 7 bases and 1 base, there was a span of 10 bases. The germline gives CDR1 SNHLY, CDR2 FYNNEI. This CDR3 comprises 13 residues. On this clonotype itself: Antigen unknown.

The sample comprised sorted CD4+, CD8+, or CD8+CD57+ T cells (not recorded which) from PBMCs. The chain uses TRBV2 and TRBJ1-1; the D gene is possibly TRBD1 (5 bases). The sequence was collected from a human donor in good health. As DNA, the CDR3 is TGTGCCAGCATGCAGGGAACGAACACTGAAGCTTTCTTT. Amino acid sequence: CASMQGTNTEAFF. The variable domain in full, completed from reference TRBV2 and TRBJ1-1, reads EPEVTQTPSHQVTQMGQEVILRCVPISNHLYFYWYRQILGQKVEFLVSFYNNEISEKSEIFDDQFSVERPDGSNFTLKIRSTKLEDSAMYFCASMQGTNTEAFFGQGTRLTVV.